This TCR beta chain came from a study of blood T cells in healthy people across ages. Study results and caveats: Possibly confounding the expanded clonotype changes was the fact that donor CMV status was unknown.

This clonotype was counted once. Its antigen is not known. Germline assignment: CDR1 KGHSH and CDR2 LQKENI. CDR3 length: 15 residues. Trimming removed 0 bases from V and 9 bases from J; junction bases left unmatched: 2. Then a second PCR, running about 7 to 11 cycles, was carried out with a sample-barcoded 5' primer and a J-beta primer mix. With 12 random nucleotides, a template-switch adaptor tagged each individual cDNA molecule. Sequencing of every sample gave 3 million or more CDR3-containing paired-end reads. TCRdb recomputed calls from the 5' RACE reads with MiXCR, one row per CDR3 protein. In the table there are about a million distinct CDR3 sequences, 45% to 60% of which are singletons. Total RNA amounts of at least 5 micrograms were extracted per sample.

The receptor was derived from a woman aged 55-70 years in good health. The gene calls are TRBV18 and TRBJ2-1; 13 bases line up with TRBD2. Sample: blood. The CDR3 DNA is TGTGCCAGCTCACCACCCGGGACTAGCGGGATTGAGCAGTTCTTC. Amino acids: CASSPPGTSGIEQFF.